This TCR beta chain is from a study of blood T cell repertoires in COVID-19. In the authors' methods: Amplifying reference gene primers gave estimates of nucleated cell counts. The table came from immunoSEQ multiplex PCR; TCRdb's copy has only in-frame clones and leaves some out. V, J and clone size are taken as reported in that table, and D and trimming were inferred from the DNA itself. This sample has about 190,000 clones; under 85% occur once, and the top ten carry less than 8%. Seattle researchers signed up patients amid active infection and tracked them longitudinally. The V end was cut by 1 base, the J end by 1 base, with 8 bases between. Germline V lookup: CDR1 MNHNY, CDR2 SVGAGI (reference sequence). The CDR3 spans 14 residues.

V and J are TRBV6-6 and TRBJ2-7, with D tentatively TRBD2 (5 bases). Sequenced sample: peripheral blood. The receptor comes from an elderly man with COVID-19, enrolled during active disease. CDR3 DNA: TGTGCCAGCAGTTACTGGGAGAATTCCTACGAGCAGTACTTC. This encodes CASSYWENSYEQYF.